Below are 13 T cell receptor beta chains sequenced from a single sample in a study of graft-versus-host responses after intestinal transplantation. What these receptors recognize is not known. TCRdb's table, derived via immunoSEQ multiplex PCR, lists solely in-frame clones and lacks some. The sample consists of some 70,000 clones, around 87% of them appearing once. The sample in question was unstimulated CD8+ T cells sorted from spleen or lymph node cells, obtained before transplant. The receptors were gathered from a human donor who was the organ donor for an intestinal transplant.

The rearrangement links TRBV19 to TRBJ2-4; 9 nucleotides align to TRBD1. This CDR3 comprises 15 residues. The V and J ends lost 3 bases and 6 bases, in that order; junction bases with no gene match: 6. Germline assignment: CDR1 LNHDA and CDR2 SQIVND (reference sequence). The CDR3 is CASSIGGTGTNIQYF. For the CDR3, the DNA is TGTGCCAGTAGTATTGGGGGGACAGGGACAAACATTCAGTACTTC.

The rearrangement uses TRBV18 and TRBJ2-1; D may correspond to TRBD1 or TRBD2 (6 bases each). The germline V gene encodes CDR1 KGHSH and CDR2 LQKENI. Trimming removed 6 bases at V and 2 bases at J, with 20 bases between. CDR3 length equals 17 residues. The CDR3 nucleotides read TGTGCCAGCTCCTTTATATACGGGGGCCCCACCTACAATGAGCAGTTCTTC. Translation gives CASSFIYGGPTYNEQFF.

The chain combines TRBV2 with TRBJ2-5; D not resolved. Germline V gene lookup returns CDR1 SNHLY and CDR2 FYNNEI. The V end was cut by 7 bases, the J end by 5 bases, with 5 bases between. This CDR3 contains 10 residues. The CDR3: CASIVETQYF. CDR3 bases: TGTGCCAGCATAGTTGAGACCCAGTACTTC.

This chain links TRBV10-3 with TRBJ2-3, with 9 bases matching TRBD1. The CDR3 covers 13 residues. Germline V lookup: CDR1 ENHRY, CDR2 SYGVKD. V lost 10 bases to trimming and J lost 1 base; unmatched junction nucleotides: 3. CDR3 nucleotide sequence: TGTGCCAGCCGGACAGGGGGCACAGATACGCAGTATTTT. Translation: CASRTGGTDTQYF.

CDR3 coding DNA: TGTGCCAGCAGCTTAGATAGAAGTTGGGTAGGGGACTACGAGCAGTACTTC. It is translated as CASSLDRSWVGDYEQYF. J is TRBJ2-7 and V is TRBV11-2; TRBD1 might be the D (5 bases). The germline V and J ends were trimmed by 0 bases and 3 bases, with 18 bases remaining between them. CDR1 SGHAT and CDR2 FQNNGV come from the germline V gene. The CDR3 length is 17 residues.

J is TRBJ1-1 and V is TRBV7-2; D uncertain. Looked up from germline, CDR1 is SGHTA and CDR2 is FQGNSA. Between the trimmed V and J ends, which lost 4 bases and 3 bases, there was a span of 15 bases. The CDR3 length is 15 residues. The CDR3 coding sequence is TGTGCCAGCAGCTCCATTGCATGGGTATACACTGAAGCTTTCTTT. Its protein is CASSSIAWVYTEAFF.

This chain connects TRBV5-1 to TRBJ2-3, with D perhaps matching TRBD1 (6 bases). The CDR3 sequence is 16 residues long. Trimming stripped 3 bases from V and 1 base from J, with 15 bases between. Looked up from germline, CDR1 is SGHRS and CDR2 is YFSETQ. This CDR3 is CASSYLGADRTDTQYF. Written as DNA, the CDR3 is TGCGCCAGCAGCTACCTGGGGGCTGATCGCACAGATACGCAGTATTTT.

The gene calls are TRBV2 and TRBJ2-1; 9 bases are shared with TRBD1. From germline, CDR1 is SNHLY and CDR2 FYNNEI. The CDR3 length is 15 residues. Trimming cost V 4 bases and J 6 bases; bases outside gene matches: 7. DNA of the CDR3: TGTGCCAGCAGTGTAGGGACAGGGCCAGGCAATGAGCAGTTCTTC. Protein sequence: CASSVGTGPGNEQFF.

The chain recombines TRBV28 with TRBJ1-2; perhaps TRBD1 as D (5 bases). Trimming pared 6 bases from V and 5 bases from J, leaving 19 bases between. CDR1 and CDR2 from the germline V gene are MDHEN and SYDVKM. The CDR3 has 15 amino acids. For the CDR3, the DNA is TGTGCCAGCAGCCAAGATATTGGACACCTATATGGCTACACCTTC. This translates into CASSQDIGHLYGYTF.

The table lists this clone with a count of one. CDR3 DNA sequence: TGCAGTGCTCTCACAGATACGCAGTATTTT. This codes for CSALTDTQYF. The chain recombines TRBV20-1 with TRBJ2-3, with D hard to call. The CDR3 has 10 amino acids. From germline, CDR1 is DFQATT and CDR2 SNEGSKA (reference sequence). V lost 5 bases to trimming and J lost 2 bases, with 2 bases between them.

The J gene is TRBJ2-1, the V gene TRBV5-1; D gene unclear. Trimming took 4 bases from V and 8 from J, leaving 22 bases between them. Germline V gene data show CDR1 as SGHRS and CDR2 as YFSETQ. This CDR3 is 16 amino acids long. The CDR3 loop reads CASSPGSVLMVDEQFF. In DNA form, the CDR3 reads TGCGCCAGCAGCCCCGGGTCGGTGTTAATGGTGGATGAGCAGTTCTTC.

V gene TRBV6-1 combines with J gene TRBJ1-1; D unclear. The CDR3 consists of 14 residues. Per germline, CDR1 MNHNS and CDR2 SASEGT. The V end lost 2 bases, the J end lost 4 bases, and 11 bases lay between the germline ends. CDR3 in DNA: TGTGCCAGCAGTGAACTGGGCGAGGGCACTGAAGCTTTCTTT. Its protein is CASSELGEGTEAFF.

The chain is built from TRBV4-2 and TRBJ1-1; 7 positions agree with TRBD1. This CDR3 spans 12 amino acids. The germline V gene has CDR1 LGHNA and CDR2 YNFKEQ. Germline trimming cut 3 bases from V and 11 bases from J; bases unmatched to any gene: 6. The CDR3 region is CASSQGDRVAFF. The CDR3 DNA is TGTGCCAGCAGCCAGGGCGACAGGGTGGCTTTCTTT.